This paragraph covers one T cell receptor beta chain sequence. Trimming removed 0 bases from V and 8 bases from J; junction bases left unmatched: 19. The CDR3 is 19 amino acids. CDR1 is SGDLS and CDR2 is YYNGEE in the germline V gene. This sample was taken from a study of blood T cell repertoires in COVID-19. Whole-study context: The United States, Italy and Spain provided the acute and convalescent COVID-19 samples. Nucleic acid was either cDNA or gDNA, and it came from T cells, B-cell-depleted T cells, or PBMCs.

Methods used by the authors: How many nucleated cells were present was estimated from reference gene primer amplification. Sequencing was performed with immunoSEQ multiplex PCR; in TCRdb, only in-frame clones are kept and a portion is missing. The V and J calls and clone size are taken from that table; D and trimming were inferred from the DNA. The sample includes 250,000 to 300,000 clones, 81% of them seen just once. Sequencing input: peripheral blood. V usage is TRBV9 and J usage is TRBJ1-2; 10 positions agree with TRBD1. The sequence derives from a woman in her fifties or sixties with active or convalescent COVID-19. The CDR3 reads CASSVASRTMGQGREGYTF. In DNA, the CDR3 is TGTGCCAGCAGCGTAGCTTCACGGACAATGGGACAGGGGAGAGAGGGCTACACCTTC.